This TCR beta chain is from a study of blood T cell repertoires in COVID-19. This clone occurred a few times. The CDR3 is 13 residues long. V lost 1 base and J 4 bases, leaving 5 bases between the germline ends. Germline loops: CDR1 SGHTA, CDR2 FQGNSA. Produced via immunoSEQ multiplex PCR; TCRdb's table is partial and in-frame only. Of 70,000 to 100,000 clones in the sample, 90% were seen once. Sequenced sample: peripheral blood. The TCR originated in a woman aged 80 or over with active or convalescent COVID-19. The rearrangement uses TRBV7-2 and TRBJ1-5, with no clear D. CDR3 DNA sequence: TGTGCCAGCAGCTTAGAACTTAATCAGCCCCAGCATTTT. Its translation: CASSLELNQPQHF.